Following are 29 T cell receptor beta chains from one sample sequenced in a study of blood T cell repertoires in COVID-19. Produced via immunoSEQ multiplex PCR; TCRdb's table is partial and in-frame only. Of over 95,000 clones in the sample, 84% were seen once. The specimen sequenced was peripheral blood. The receptor set was obtained from a woman in her sixties with acute or convalescent COVID-19.

This clone was picked up one time. DNA of the CDR3: TGTGCCAGCAGCGTAGAGACTAGCTCCGATACGCAGTATTTT. As protein: CASSVETSSDTQYF. The chain employs TRBV9 and TRBJ2-3; the match to TRBD2 covers 7 bases. Germline V gene data show CDR1 as SGDLS and CDR2 as YYNGEE. V lost 0 bases, J lost 6 bases, and 4 bases stayed unmatched. CDR3 length equals 14 residues.

J is TRBJ1-1 and V is TRBV23-1; D might be TRBD1 (5 bases). TRBV23-1 is an ORF, and what it does is uncertain. The CDR3 consists of 14 residues. Trimming stripped 0 bases from V and 6 bases from J, with 11 bases between. The CDR3 nucleotides are TGCGCCAGCAGTCAATCGGGGGGGTTTGCTGAAGCTTTCTTT. Translated: CASSQSGGFAEAFF.

This chain links TRBV7-9 with TRBJ1-5; weak D call: TRBD1 (5 bases). V was trimmed by 2 bases and J by 8 bases, leaving 10 bases between them. Germline CDR1 SEHNR, CDR2 FQNEAQ (reference sequence). The CDR3 covers 13 residues. As DNA, the CDR3 is TGTGCCAGCAGCTTAACAGGTGGGGAGCCCCAGCATTTT. Amino acid sequence: CASSLTGGEPQHF.

On this clone itself: Other nucleotide sequences from this sample produce the same CDR3. This sequence joins TRBV2 and TRBJ1-6; D not certain. CDR3 size: 14 residues. The V and J ends lost 1 base and 7 bases respectively, with 8 bases between them. Germline CDR1 and CDR2: SNHLY and FYNNEI. CDR3 region: CASSEGRRNSPLHF. The DNA for the CDR3 is TGTGCCAGCAGTGAAGGACGGAGGAATTCACCCCTCCACTTT.

The chain combines TRBV4-3 with TRBJ1-1; D might be TRBD1 (5 bases). V lost 0 bases to trimming and J lost 5 bases, with 13 bases between them. This CDR3 is 15 amino acids long. Per germline, CDR1 LGHNA and CDR2 YSLEER. The CDR3 DNA reads as TGCGCCAGCAGCCAAGATTGGGGCTTTGGGACTGAAGCTTTCTTT. Translating it yields CASSQDWGFGTEAFF.

This clone came up once. This sequence joins TRBV11-2 and TRBJ1-2; D possibly corresponds to TRBD1 (6 bases). Germline loops: CDR1 SGHAT, CDR2 FQNNGV. V dropped 10 bases and J dropped 4 bases, with 10 bases sitting between them. The CDR3 is 11 amino acids. The CDR3 is CATGQSYGYTF. CDR3 sequence (DNA): TGTGCCACCGGACAGTCCTATGGCTACACCTTC.

The chain recombines TRBV28 with TRBJ2-1; 10 bases are a match to TRBD2. CDR3 length equals 16 residues. V dropped 6 bases and J dropped 5; count of bases not matched to a gene: 10. CDR1 is MDHEN, CDR2 SYDVKM, per germline. This CDR3 is CASSPPGLATHNEQFF. DNA of the CDR3: TGTGCCAGCAGCCCTCCGGGACTAGCGACACACAATGAGCAGTTCTTC. Combining the CDR3 with reference TRBV28 and TRBJ2-1 gives the whole variable domain DVKVTQSSRYLVKRTGEKVFLECVQDMDHENMFWYRQDPGLGLRLIYFSYDVKMKEKGDIPEGYSVSREKKERFSLILESASTNQTSMYLCASSPPGLATHNEQFFGPGTRLTVL.

V and J are TRBV11-3 and TRBJ2-3, with TRBD2 identical over 10 bases. V shed 3 bases and J 5 bases; nucleotides not matched to a gene: 5. There are 15 residues in the CDR3. Looked up from germline, CDR1 is SGHNT and CDR2 is YENEEA. The CDR3 region is CASSFHGLAEDTQYF. The CDR3 region has the DNA TGTGCCAGCAGCTTCCACGGACTAGCGGAAGATACGCAGTATTTT.

This clone was picked up many times. The junction and the germline gene differ at one end; a read error may be behind it. The chain couples TRBV5-5 to TRBJ1-1, with a weak D call TRBD1 (5 bases). Germline V gene lookup returns CDR1 SGHKS and CDR2 YYEKEE (reference sequence). This CDR3 is built from 14 residues. As DNA, the CDR3 is TGTGCCAGCACCTTGGCTTCAGGGAGGACTGAAGCTTTCTTT. Translated: CASTLASGRTEAFF.

This clone showed up just a few times. The chain employs TRBV19 and TRBJ1-2, with TRBD1 matching 8 bases. V lost 7 bases and J lost 0; bases outside the gene matches: 4. The CDR3 runs to 14 residues. Germline V CDR1 and CDR2: LNHDA, SQIVND (reference sequence). CDR3 residues: CASTRTGTNYGYTF. CDR3 bases: TGTGCCAGTACCAGGACAGGGACTAACTATGGCTACACCTTC.

V is TRBV4-1 and J is TRBJ1-6; 7 positions agree with TRBD1. V was clipped by 1 base and J by 7 bases; unmatched bases: 7. The CDR3 covers 16 residues. The germline V gene encodes CDR1 MGHRA and CDR2 YSYEKL. CDR3 coding DNA: TGCGCCAGCAGCCAAGGGCCAGGGGGTTTCAATTCACCCCTCCACTTT. This gives the protein CASSQGPGGFNSPLHF.

This clone is a singleton in its sample. Relative to the germline gene, one junction end is altered; a read error may explain this. The V and J genes are TRBV7-7 and TRBJ2-2; the D gene is possibly TRBD1 (6 bases). Looked up from germline, CDR1 is SSHAT and CDR2 is FNYEAQ (reference sequence). This CDR3 spans 15 amino acids. In DNA form, the CDR3 reads TGTGCTAGCAGCAACAGGGTCGGCGACACCGGGGAGCTGTTTTTT. Amino acids: CASSNRVGDTGELFF.

V and J are TRBV6-5 and TRBJ1-4; TRBD1 matches at 8 bases. Per germline, CDR1 MNHEY and CDR2 SVGAGI. V gave up 6 bases and J gave up 3 bases; unmatched junction bases: 6. CDR3 length equals 15 residues. CDR3 in amino acids: CASRSDRAANEKLFF. The CDR3 DNA reads TGTGCCAGCAGGTCGGACAGGGCGGCTAATGAAAAACTGTTTTTT.

The chain links TRBV5-1 to TRBJ1-5; D not resolved. The CDR3 runs to 13 residues. V was clipped by 0 bases and J by 6 bases, with 7 bases between them. Germline CDR1 SGHRS, CDR2 YFSETQ. In DNA form, the CDR3 reads TGCGCCAGCAGCTTGGACGGGGTTCAGCCCCAGCATTTT. Amino acids: CASSLDGVQPQHF.

The chain carries TRBV24-1 and TRBJ1-1, with D tentatively TRBD1 (6 bases). The ends were cut back, 3 bases at V and 1 base at J, with 11 bases in the middle. The CDR3 covers 15 residues. Germline loops: CDR1 KGHDR, CDR2 SFDVKD. Here the CDR3 reads CATSDPGTSNTEAFF. CDR3 in DNA: TGTGCCACCAGTGATCCCGGGACATCGAACACTGAAGCTTTCTTT.

The chain employs TRBV29-1 and TRBJ2-3; no definite D call. This CDR3 spans 13 amino acids. The germline gives CDR1 SQVTM, CDR2 ANQGSEA. The CDR3 loop reads CSATPGSTDTQYF. The CDR3 region has the DNA TGCAGTGCGACTCCGGGTAGCACAGATACGCAGTATTTT.

The CDR3 nucleotides read TGTGCCTGGAGGTCCAGTTCTCGTTACGAGCAGTACTTC. Translated, it gives CAWRSSSRYEQYF. The chain combines TRBV30 with TRBJ2-7; D gene uncertain. Germline CDR1 is GTSNPN and CDR2 is SVGIG (reference sequence). CDR3 size: 13 residues. V lost 3 bases and J 4 bases, leaving 13 bases between the germline ends.

V usage is TRBV30 and J usage is TRBJ1-3; no reliable D call. The CDR3 runs to 15 residues. Trimming cost V 5 bases and J 0 bases, with 14 bases left between them. The germline V gene encodes CDR1 GTSNPN and CDR2 SVGIG (reference sequence). The CDR3 nucleotides read TGTGCCTGGTCCCCTCTGAGGTTCTCTGGAAACACCATATATTTT. Its protein is CAWSPLRFSGNTIYF.

The chain has TRBV7-2 and TRBJ2-5, with TRBD2 as a possible D gene (6 bases). CDR3 length: 15 amino acids. V lost 5 bases, J lost 2 bases, and 15 bases lay in between. Looked up from germline, CDR1 is SGHTA and CDR2 is FQGNSA. The chain's CDR3 is CASSVGMAGQETQYF. CDR3 DNA sequence: TGTGCCAGCAGCGTGGGTATGGCGGGGCAAGAGACCCAGTACTTC.

This clone came up once. The V call is TRBV19, the J call TRBJ1-5, with TRBD1 matching 7 bases. CDR1 is LNHDA, CDR2 SQIVND, per germline (reference sequence). The CDR3 has 15 amino acids. The trim removed 6 bases at V and 1 base at J, leaving 6 bases unmatched. The CDR3 protein is CASRDRARSNQPQHF. CDR3 DNA sequence: TGTGCCAGTAGAGACAGGGCCCGGAGCAATCAGCCCCAGCATTTT.

This clone showed up just a few times. The same CDR3 is also encoded by other DNA sequences in this sample. The chain has TRBV7-2 and TRBJ1-2, with D perhaps TRBD1 (5 bases). Germline V CDR1 and CDR2: SGHTA, FQGNSA. V was clipped by 7 bases and J by 2 bases, with 11 bases between them. The CDR3 loop spans 13 amino acids. For the CDR3, the DNA is TGTGCCAGCAAGGGACGGGAGAACTATGGCTACACCTTC. It yields the protein CASKGRENYGYTF.

This clone was picked up a small number of times. The V gene is TRBV7-2, the J gene TRBJ2-7; no clear D. This CDR3 comprises 17 residues. The V end lost 5 bases, the J end lost 0 bases, and 20 bases lay between the germline ends. Germline V gene data show CDR1 as SGHTA and CDR2 as FQGNSA. DNA for the CDR3: TGTGCCAGCAGCCCCACCCTCCCTGGCAGGCCCTCCTACGAGCAGTACTTC. Residues: CASSPTLPGRPSYEQYF.

This clone is a singleton in its sample. The rearrangement links TRBV5-5 to TRBJ1-6; 7 bases fit TRBD1. The CDR3 spans 16 residues. The germline gives CDR1 SGHKS, CDR2 YYEKEE (reference sequence). V lost 4 bases to trimming and J lost 8 bases; unmatched junction nucleotides: 12. The CDR3: CASSRTVTGSDSPLHF. The CDR3 DNA is TGTGCCAGCAGCCGTACAGTGACAGGGAGCGATTCACCCCTCCACTTT.

The chain has TRBV20-1 and TRBJ2-3; D uncertain. This CDR3 is built from 11 residues. V dropped 6 bases and J dropped 2 bases, with 6 bases sitting between them. Germline values: CDR1 DFQATT, CDR2 SNEGSKA (reference sequence). CDR3 amino acids: CSASLTDTQYF. The DNA of the CDR3 is TGCAGTGCGAGCCTCACAGATACGCAGTATTTT.

V usage is TRBV28 and J usage is TRBJ1-5; 9 positions agree with TRBD1. In germline, CDR1 is MDHEN, CDR2 SYDVKM. V lost 4 bases and J lost 7; bases outside the gene matches: 2. The CDR3 is 13 amino acids. CDR3 DNA: TGTGCCAGCAGTTACAGGGGGCGGCAGCCCCAGCATTTT. Its translation: CASSYRGRQPQHF.

The rearrangement uses TRBV7-7 and TRBJ1-4; no clear D. Germline V gene lookup returns CDR1 SSHAT and CDR2 FNYEAQ (reference sequence). V was cut by 5 bases and J by 0 bases, with 10 bases left in between. This CDR3 contains 15 residues. The CDR3 DNA sequence: TGTGCCAGCAGCCCGCGAGAATCAACTAATGAAAAACTGTTTTTT. Amino acids: CASSPRESTNEKLFF.

The chain has TRBV5-1 and TRBJ1-1; D gene unclear. Trimming left V 0 bases short and J 1 base short, with 7 bases between. Germline V gene lookup returns CDR1 SGHRS and CDR2 YFSETQ. The CDR3 consists of 14 residues. The CDR3 DNA is TGCGCCAGCAGCTTGGACATAAAGAACACTGAAGCTTTCTTT. It specifies CASSLDIKNTEAFF.

The gene calls are TRBV11-2 and TRBJ2-5; D might be TRBD1 (5 bases). V gave up 1 base and J gave up 1 base, with 13 bases separating them. The CDR3 length is 16 residues. CDR1 is SGHAT and CDR2 is FQNNGV in the germline V gene. In DNA, the CDR3 is TGTGCCAGCAGCTTAGGCCTACAGGCATCCCAAGAGACCCAGTACTTC. Amino acid sequence: CASSLGLQASQETQYF.

This sequence joins TRBV5-5 and TRBJ1-4; possible D gene TRBD1, 5 bases. The CDR3 has 13 residues. Germline V CDR1 and CDR2: SGHKS, YYEKEE (reference sequence). The V end was cut by 4 bases, the J end by 3 bases, with 7 bases between. The CDR3 loop reads CASSPTANEKLFF. The CDR3 DNA is TGTGCCAGCAGCCCGACAGCTAATGAAAAACTGTTTTTT.